This T cell receptor (beta chain) was observed in a study of early T cells in non-severe SARS-CoV-2 infection. Across the whole study: Sequencing was performed on bulk RNA from unsorted whole blood, leaving chains unpaired.

J gave up 5 bases and V 5 bases, and 12 bases lay outside the gene matches. The CDR3 has 16 amino acids. This clonotype was detected many times. TCRdb used MiXCR to reprocess the 5' RACE reads, holding one entry per CDR3 protein. The sample consists of about 70,000 distinct CDR3 sequences, around 15% of them appearing once. This chain connects TRBV12-3 or TRBV12-4 to TRBJ2-1; 7 bases line up with TRBD2. The receptor was derived from an adult who was a healthcare worker with PCR-confirmed SARS-CoV-2 infection or an uninfected control (not recorded which). The starting material was whole blood, obtained at baseline. CDR3 nucleotides: TGTGCCAGCAGTCCACCACTTTGGGAGGGAAACAATGAGCAGTTCTTC. It specifies CASSPPLWEGNNEQFF.